These 13 T cell receptor beta chains share one sample of origin, sequenced in a study of cytomegalovirus exposure and HLA in healthy donors. The PCR was carried out with 60 Vbeta primers and 13 Jbeta primers. The method was immunoSEQ multiplex PCR; TCRdb's version includes in-frame clones alone and lacks a portion of them. The sample records about 200,000 clones, around 75% being singletons. The sample consisted of PBMCs. These receptors all stem from a male donor in good health and CMV-seropositive.

The rearrangement joins TRBV28 to TRBJ1-3; D gene uncertain. Germline values: CDR1 MDHEN, CDR2 SYDVKM. The germline V and J ends were trimmed by 2 bases and 1 base, with 15 bases remaining between them. There are 17 residues in the CDR3. DNA of the CDR3: TGTGCCAGCAGTTTAAGTGCCGGTTCCCGGTCTGGAAACACCATATATTTT. Its translation: CASSLSAGSRSGNTIYF.

The chain joins TRBV7-2 to TRBJ1-6, with 8 bases matching TRBD1. J lost 18 bases, V lost 5 bases, and 18 bases had no gene match. This CDR3 has 15 residues. Germline V gene data show CDR1 as SGHTA and CDR2 as FQGNSA. CDR3 amino acids: CASSPDRDRPRTTHF. As DNA, the CDR3 is TGTGCCAGCAGCCCTGACCGGGACAGGCCACGCACAACCCACTTT.

The chain carries TRBV5-1 and TRBJ2-5; D perhaps matches TRBD2 (5 bases). The CDR3 contains 14 residues. The germline V gene has CDR1 SGHRS and CDR2 YFSETQ. The V gene lost 2 bases and the J gene lost 5 bases, with 13 bases spanning the gap. For the CDR3, the DNA is TGCGCCAGCAGCTTTGATGGAGGCTGGGAGACCCAGTACTTC. This translates into CASSFDGGWETQYF.

J is TRBJ2-7 and V is TRBV1; TRBD1 is the table's D call and was not checked against the DNA. TRBV1 is reported as a pseudogene. The CDR3 totals 17 residues. CDR3 in amino acids: CTSSHPDRRGISYEQYF. In DNA, the CDR3 is TGCACCAGCAGCCACCCCGATCGAAGGGGGATCTCCTACGAGCAGTACTTC.

This sequence joins TRBV25-1 and TRBJ2-1; 10 bases are shared with TRBD2. J lost 4 bases, V lost 2 bases, and 5 bases had no gene match. In germline, CDR1 is MGHDK, CDR2 SYGVNS. The CDR3 has 16 residues. CDR3 sequence (DNA): TGTGCCAGCAGTGAAACGTCTAGCGGGGGATACAATGAGCAGTTCTTC. Encoded protein: CASSETSSGGYNEQFF.

A few counts support this clone. The CDR3: CASSPQVSNQPQHF. DNA of the CDR3: TGTGCCAGCAGCCCGCAGGTTAGCAATCAGCCCCAGCATTTT. This sequence joins TRBV7-2 and TRBJ1-5; no clear D. Germline loops: CDR1 SGHTA, CDR2 FQGNSA. The CDR3 loop spans 14 amino acids. Deletions cut 5 bases from V and 0 bases from J, with 8 bases between.

The J gene is TRBJ2-7, the V gene TRBV28; 8 bases agree with TRBD1. The V gene's germline CDR1 is MDHEN and CDR2 SYDVKM. V was pared by 6 bases and J by 1 base, with 8 bases of the junction left unmatched. CDR3 size: 15 residues. The chain's CDR3 is CASRRTGLLSYEQYF. Here the CDR3 DNA reads TGTGCCAGCAGACGGACAGGGTTATTGTCCTACGAGCAGTACTTC.

The J gene is TRBJ1-4, the V gene TRBV25-1; 7 nucleotides line up with TRBD1. The CDR3 spans 13 residues. Germline V gene data show CDR1 as MGHDK and CDR2 as SYGVNS. V lost 6 bases, J lost 6 bases, and 4 bases stayed unmatched. Here the CDR3 reads CASRTGWDEKLFF. The DNA of the CDR3 is TGTGCCAGCAGGACAGGGTGGGATGAAAAACTGTTTTTT.

V is TRBV28 and J is TRBJ1-1; D is possibly TRBD1 (5 bases). This CDR3 has 12 amino acids. CDR1 is MDHEN and CDR2 is SYDVKM in the germline V gene. V was shortened by 8 bases and J by 3 bases, with 10 bases between the two germline ends. The CDR3 region is CASGGLHTEAFF. CDR3 bases: TGTGCCAGCGGGGGACTTCACACTGAAGCTTTCTTT.

Concerning this clone itself: Other nucleotide sequences in the sample specify the same CDR3. The chain recombines TRBV4-3 with TRBJ1-1; D call uncertain. The germline gives CDR1 LGHNA, CDR2 YSLEER. The CDR3 spans 15 residues. V lost 0 bases to trimming and J lost 11 bases, with 19 bases between them. DNA for the CDR3: TGCGCCAGCAGCCAAGATCGAGGCTTGGGAGGTCGCGCTTTCTTT. It translates to CASSQDRGLGGRAFF.

On this clone: At one boundary the junction diverges from the germline segment, which might be a read error. The rearrangement uses TRBV2 and TRBJ1-1; D remains ambiguous. This CDR3 comprises 10 residues. CDR1 is SNHLY, CDR2 FYNNEI, per germline. The CDR3 sequence: CASGEPGNFF. The DNA for the CDR3 is TGTGCCAGCGGTGAGCCCGGGAACTTCTTT.

This clone was observed a handful of times. CDR3 loop: CASSQQGSGYTF. The DNA for the CDR3 is TGCGCCAGCAGCCAACAGGGTAGTGGCTACACCTTC. The genes are TRBV4-3 and TRBJ1-2; TRBD1 is a possible D gene (5 bases). The CDR3 runs 12 residues. V was trimmed by 2 bases and J by 7 bases, leaving 8 bases between them. Germline V lookup: CDR1 LGHNA, CDR2 YSLEER.

V usage is TRBV12-5 and J usage is TRBJ1-5; D ambiguous. The germline gives CDR1 LGHNT, CDR2 FRNRAP. The CDR3 is 15 amino acids. V lost 2 bases and J 0 bases, leaving 8 bases between the germline ends. CDR3 nucleotides: TGTGCTAGTGGTTTGAACGAGTATAGCAATCAGCCCCAGCATTTT. It specifies CASGLNEYSNQPQHF.